This T cell receptor beta chain was recorded in a study of blood T cells in healthy people across ages. At the level of the study: Using template switching, researchers captured about one barcoded beta molecule for each two T cells. Study observations and caveats: When one million T cells were used, diversity estimates were thought to be underestimates.

A word on this clonotype: Its antigen is undetermined.

The CDR3 is made up of 14 amino acids. Germline V lookup: CDR1 MNHEY, CDR2 SMNVEV (reference sequence). Trimming took off 5 bases at V and 1 base at J, with 11 bases between the two ends. Samples each yielded at least 5 micrograms of total RNA. The authors ran a second PCR of roughly 7 to 11 cycles using a sample-barcoded 5' primer and a J-beta primer mix. Every sample gave at least 2.5 million paired-end reads containing CDR3. Using its own MiXCR run on the 5' RACE reads, TCRdb lists one record per CDR3 protein. This sample carries about 690,000 distinct CDR3 sequences, 40% to 50% of them seen once, and the ten largest clones take around 30%.

This clonotype was obtained from a man older than 75 in good health. The material sequenced was blood. The rearrangement uses TRBV27 and TRBJ1-1, with D possibly being TRBD1 (6 bases). The CDR3 loop reads CASSPPQGNTEAFF. CDR3 DNA: TGTGCCAGCAGTCCGCCACAGGGGAACACTGAAGCTTTCTTT.